The T cell receptor (beta chain) described here comes from a study of blood T cell repertoires in COVID-19. This clone was counted a single time. This CDR3 has 16 residues. Germline loops: CDR1 SEHNR, CDR2 FQNEAQ (reference sequence). V lost 5 bases, J lost 1 base, and 14 bases lay in between. Some clones are missing from TCRdb's copy, which holds only in-frame ones; the method was immunoSEQ multiplex PCR. The sample has roughly 180,000 clones, over 80% seen once. This chain uses TRBV7-9 with TRBJ2-2; TRBD2 might be the D (5 bases). This TCR was sampled from a woman between 25 and 40 years old with acute or convalescent COVID-19. The specimen sequenced was peripheral blood. The CDR3 here is CASSPGKIQNTGELFF. The CDR3 DNA sequence: TGTGCCAGCAGCCCCGGGAAGATTCAGAACACCGGGGAGCTGTTTTTT.